Below, 17 T cell receptor beta chains from the same sample are listed, as sequenced in a study of long-term antiretroviral therapy in people with HIV. Survey-level resolution applied to immunoSEQ assay v3.0. Data came from immunoSEQ multiplex PCR; TCRdb stores just in-frame clones and leaves some out. The sample has about 24,000 clones; 86% are singletons. The sample was unsorted PBMCs, taken 1.2 years after starting antiretroviral therapy. The receptors shown here come from a man between 50 and 59 years old with HIV.

V usage is TRBV6-1 and J usage is TRBJ1-2; no definite D call. With 0 bases removed from V and 3 bases from J, the gap between germline ends came to 14 bases. CDR3 size: 16 residues. Germline CDR1 and CDR2: MNHNS and SASEGT. The CDR3 nucleotides are TGTGCCAGCAGTGAAGCGCTGTTCCAGAACTACTATGGCTACACCTTC. Translated, it gives CASSEALFQNYYGYTF.

The chain recombines TRBV10-2 with TRBJ1-1, with a tentative D call TRBD1 (5 bases). The CDR3 totals 12 residues. CDR1 and CDR2 from the germline V gene are WSHSY and SAAADI. V lost 7 bases to trimming and J lost 7 bases, with 13 bases between them. CDR3 nucleotide sequence: TGCGCCAGCAAGGAGGGACTAAATGAAGCTTTCTTT. It encodes CASKEGLNEAFF.

V usage is TRBV6-5 and J usage is TRBJ1-1; the D is unclear. Germline V gene sequence: CDR1 MNHEY, CDR2 SVGAGI. V was shortened by 6 bases and J by 7 bases, with 18 bases between the two germline ends. The CDR3 sequence is 14 residues long. CDR3 in amino acids: CASRSDKQIGEAFF. CDR3 DNA: TGTGCCAGCAGGTCCGACAAGCAAATCGGTGAAGCTTTCTTT.

The count of this clone is one. This chain joins TRBV30 and TRBJ1-1; no definite D call. CDR3 length equals 12 residues. V was clipped by 0 bases and J by 5 bases, with 7 bases between them. Germline loops: CDR1 GTSNPN, CDR2 SVGIG (reference sequence). The CDR3, as DNA: TGTGCCTGGAGTGTTTCGTTGACTGAAGCTTTCTTT. It codes for CAWSVSLTEAFF.

The J gene is TRBJ2-5, the V gene TRBV11-2; 7 bases agree with TRBD2. After removal of 1 base from V and 4 bases from J, the junction contained 6 bases not matched to a gene. Germline CDR1 and CDR2: SGHAT and FQNNGV. The CDR3 length is 15 residues. CDR3 protein: CASSLGAGGGETQYF. In DNA, the CDR3 is TGTGCCAGCAGCTTAGGTGCAGGCGGGGGAGAGACCCAGTACTTC. The full variable domain, completed using reference TRBV11-2 and TRBJ2-5, is EAGVAQSPRYKIIEKRQSVAFWCNPISGHATLYWYQQILGQGPKLLIQFQNNGVVDDSQLPKDRFSAERLKGVDSTLKIQPAKLEDSAVYLCASSLGAGGGETQYFGPGTRLLVL.

The chain joins TRBV4-3 to TRBJ1-3, with D uncertain. V was clipped by 1 base and J by 1 base, with 8 bases between them. The CDR3 runs 15 residues. The germline V gene encodes CDR1 LGHNA and CDR2 YSLEER. The CDR3 here is CASSQGDGSGNTIYF. DNA of the CDR3: TGCGCCAGCAGCCAAGGAGATGGGTCTGGAAACACCATATATTTT.

This clone was seen only a few times. The CDR3 spells CASWVGAGANVLTF. CDR3 nucleotide sequence: TGTGCCAGCTGGGTGGGAGCCGGGGCCAACGTCCTGACTTTC. This chain uses TRBV7-2 with TRBJ2-6, with D possibly matching TRBD2 (5 bases). V was shortened by 8 bases and J by 4 bases, with 12 bases between the two germline ends. The CDR3 runs to 14 residues. Germline loops: CDR1 SGHTA, CDR2 FQGNSA. The full variable domain, in which reference TRBV7-2 and TRBJ2-6 provide the parts outside the CDR3, is GAGVSQSPSNKVTEKGKDVELRCDPISGHTALYWYRQSLGQGLEFLIYFQGNSAPDKSGLPSDRFSAERTGGSVSTLTIQRTQQEDSAVYLCASWVGAGANVLTFGAGSRLTVL.

The chain uses TRBV19 and TRBJ1-2, with no clear D. CDR3 length: 15 amino acids. The germline V and J ends were trimmed by 8 bases and 0 bases, with 16 bases remaining between them. CDR1 LNHDA and CDR2 SQIVND come from the germline V gene (reference sequence). The CDR3 region has the DNA TGTGCCAGTGGCTGGTGGGCGGATGCTAACTATGGCTACACCTTC. Its protein product is CASGWWADANYGYTF.

The V gene is TRBV30, the J gene TRBJ2-5, with D possibly TRBD2 on 5 matching bases. Germline V gene data show CDR1 as GTSNPN and CDR2 as SVGIG (reference sequence). Trimming left V 5 bases short and J 8 bases short, with 18 bases between. The CDR3 covers 13 residues. This CDR3 reads CAWGGAGGTTQYF. CDR3 sequence (DNA): TGTGCCTGGGGAGGCGCGGGTGGAACCACCCAGTACTTC. Supplemented by reference TRBV30 and TRBJ2-5, the full variable domain reads SQTIHQWPATLVQPVGSPLSLECTVEGTSNPNLYWYRQAAGRGLQLLFYSVGIGQISSEVPQNLSASRPQDRQFILSSKKLLLSDSGFYLCAWGGAGGTTQYFGPGTRLLVL.

V is TRBV14 and J is TRBJ1-1; D might be TRBD1 (5 bases). This CDR3 has 14 residues. CDR1 is SGHDN, CDR2 FVKESK, per germline. The V gene lost 4 bases and the J gene lost 0 bases, with 9 bases spanning the gap. In nucleotides, the CDR3 is TGTGCCAGCAGCCCGACAGTAATGAACACTGAAGCTTTCTTT. It specifies CASSPTVMNTEAFF.

J is TRBJ2-5 and V is TRBV4-3; perhaps TRBD2 as D (5 bases). Germline V gene data show CDR1 as LGHNA and CDR2 as YSLEER. There are 15 residues in the CDR3. V was clipped by 2 bases and J by 1 base, with 11 bases between them. DNA of the CDR3: TGCGCCAGCAGCCAACTGGAGCGGCCCCAAGAGACCCAGTACTTC. Its translation is CASSQLERPQETQYF.

The genes are TRBV5-1 and TRBJ2-5; no reliable D call. CDR1 is SGHRS and CDR2 is YFSETQ in the germline V gene. V was trimmed by 3 bases and J by 1 base, leaving 7 bases between them. This CDR3 is built from 13 residues. CDR3 protein: CASSWTLQETQYF. The CDR3 DNA reads TGCGCCAGCAGCTGGACCCTCCAAGAGACCCAGTACTTC. The full variable domain, in which reference TRBV5-1 and TRBJ2-5 provide the parts outside the CDR3, is KAGVTQTPRYLIKTRGQQVTLSCSPISGHRSVSWYQQTPGQGLQFLFEYFSETQRNKGNFPGRFSGRQFSNSRSEMNVSTLELGDSALYLCASSWTLQETQYFGPGTRLLVL.

The chain employs TRBV27 and TRBJ1-6, with 7 nucleotides matching TRBD1. The CDR3 runs to 16 residues. Trimming at V came to 0 bases and at J to 7 bases, leaving 6 bases not matched to a gene. CDR1 and CDR2 (germline): MNHEY, SMNVEV (reference sequence). CDR3 sequence: CASSLSKGAWNSPLHF. In nucleotides, the CDR3 is TGTGCCAGCAGTTTATCGAAGGGGGCTTGGAATTCACCCCTCCACTTT.

In this sample, this clone turned up once. The V call is TRBV6-6, the J call TRBJ1-1; no clear D gene. Germline assignment: CDR1 MNHNY and CDR2 SVGAGI (reference sequence). The CDR3 loop spans 12 amino acids. Trimming stripped 4 bases from V and 3 bases from J, with 6 bases between. In nucleotides, the CDR3 is TGTGCCAGCAGTTTCCCAGACACTGAAGCTTTCTTT. Its translation is CASSFPDTEAFF.

The chain joins TRBV28 to TRBJ1-4; D gene uncertain. The length of the CDR3 is 15 residues. In germline, CDR1 is MDHEN, CDR2 SYDVKM. V was trimmed by 6 bases and J by 0 bases, leaving 11 bases between them. DNA of the CDR3: TGTGCCAGCAGAAACGAAGCTTCAACTAATGAAAAACTGTTTTTT. It encodes CASRNEASTNEKLFF.

This rearrangement joins TRBV5-1 to TRBJ1-1; 7 bases align to TRBD1. The CDR3 is 14 residues long. Germline lookup yields CDR1 SGHRS and CDR2 YFSETQ. V shed 0 bases and J 5 bases; nucleotides not matched to a gene: 4. The CDR3 loop reads CASSLDRGATEAFF. In DNA form, the CDR3 reads TGCGCCAGCAGCTTGGACAGGGGTGCTACTGAAGCTTTCTTT.

This sequence joins TRBV4-1 and TRBJ2-5; D call uncertain. In germline, CDR1 is MGHRA, CDR2 YSYEKL. The CDR3 is 14 amino acids. The germline V and J ends were trimmed by 1 base and 1 base, with 7 bases remaining between them. The CDR3 here is CASSQVNLQETQYF. DNA for the CDR3: TGCGCCAGCAGCCAAGTCAACCTCCAAGAGACCCAGTACTTC.